The 24 T cell receptor beta chains below come from one sample, sequenced in a study of blood T cell repertoires in COVID-19. Using immunoSEQ multiplex PCR, the repertoire was profiled, and TCRdb retains in-frame clones only, with some absent. This table has under 250,000 clones, 80% to 95% appearing once. Material for sequencing was peripheral blood. The receptors come from a man aged 30 to 45 with COVID-19, enrolled during active disease.

This rearrangement joins TRBV4-1 to TRBJ2-2; the match to TRBD1 covers 9 bases. CDR3 size: 16 residues. Germline trimming cut 1 base from V and 4 bases from J; bases unmatched to any gene: 4. The germline V gene encodes CDR1 MGHRA and CDR2 YSYEKL. This CDR3 is CASSQVRQGGTGELFF. The CDR3 nucleotides read TGCGCCAGCAGCCAAGTGCGACAGGGGGGCACCGGGGAGCTGTTTTTT.

The chain uses TRBV2 and TRBJ2-1; TRBD2 aligns across 12 bases. Germline V CDR1 and CDR2: SNHLY, FYNNEI. Losses at the gene ends were 2 bases for V and 7 bases for J; bases not matched to a gene: 3. The CDR3 totals 15 residues. The CDR3 loop is CASSELAGGQNEQFF. In nucleotides, the CDR3 is TGTGCCAGCAGTGAACTAGCGGGGGGGCAGAATGAGCAGTTCTTC. Full variable domain (remainder filled in from reference TRBV2 and TRBJ2-1): EPEVTQTPSHQVTQMGQEVILRCVPISNHLYFYWYRQILGQKVEFLVSFYNNEISEKSEIFDDQFSVERPDGSNFTLKIRSTKLEDSAMYFCASSELAGGQNEQFFGPGTRLTVL.

The chain has TRBV4-1 and TRBJ1-1; D may be TRBD1 (6 bases). The CDR3 is made up of 14 amino acids. The V and J ends lost 5 bases and 1 base respectively, with 11 bases between them. From germline, CDR1 is MGHRA and CDR2 YSYEKL. CDR3 in DNA: TGCGCCAGCAGCTTGACAGGCCAGAACACTGAAGCTTTCTTT. Translated: CASSLTGQNTEAFF.

The chain combines TRBV9 with TRBJ1-6; weak D call: TRBD1 (6 bases). The CDR3 extends over 15 amino acids. V was clipped by 3 bases and J by 4 bases, with 11 bases between them. CDR1 is SGDLS, CDR2 YYNGEE, per germline. The chain's CDR3 is CASSADSLYNSPLHF. The DNA for the CDR3 is TGTGCCAGCAGCGCGGACAGTCTTTATAATTCACCCCTCCACTTT. The variable domain in full, completed from reference TRBV9 and TRBJ1-6, reads DSGVTQTPKHLITATGQRVTLRCSPRSGDLSVYWYQQSLDQGLQFLIQYYNGEERAKGNILERFSAQQFPDLHSELNLSSLELGDSALYFCASSADSLYNSPLHFGNGTRLTVT.

The rearrangement joins TRBV18 to TRBJ1-1, with 7 bases that match TRBD1. V lost 0 bases, J lost 1 base, and 2 bases stayed unmatched. The V gene's germline CDR1 is KGHSH and CDR2 LQKENI. The CDR3 is 15 residues long. The CDR3 sequence is CASSPPGQPNTEAFF. In nucleotides, the CDR3 is TGTGCCAGCTCACCACCGGGACAGCCGAACACTGAAGCTTTCTTT.

The chain carries TRBV6-1 and TRBJ2-7, with a tentative D call TRBD2 (7 bases). CDR1 MNHNS and CDR2 SASEGT come from the germline V gene. The CDR3 spans 14 residues. V lost 2 bases to trimming and J lost 6 bases, with 14 bases between them. For the CDR3, the DNA is TGTGCCAGCAGTGAACCTGGGGGGGCCCGCGAGCAGTACTTC. The encoded protein is CASSEPGGAREQYF.

The rearrangement uses TRBV28 and TRBJ1-6, with 9 bases fitting TRBD1. Germline V CDR1 and CDR2: MDHEN, SYDVKM. Trimming took 7 bases from V and 10 from J; bases not matched to a gene: 8. CDR3 length: 14 amino acids. CDR3 sequence reads: CASNDRGAWSPLHF. CDR3 DNA sequence: TGTGCCAGCAATGACAGGGGGGCCTGGTCACCCCTCCACTTT.

The chain joins TRBV21-1 to TRBJ2-3; no check of the table's D call, TRBD1, against the DNA was made. TRBV21-1 is reported as a pseudogene. This CDR3 contains 16 residues. CDR3 amino acids: CASSKNARGRTDTQYF. CDR3 coding DNA: TGTGCCAGCAGCAAAAACGCCAGGGGGAGGACAGATACGCAGTATTTT.

The CDR3 sequence: CASSGEITDTQYF. Here the CDR3 DNA reads TGTGCCAGCAGCGGAGAAATCACAGATACGCAGTATTTT. The V gene is TRBV2, the J gene TRBJ2-3; no clear D. Per the germline V gene, CDR1 is SNHLY and CDR2 is FYNNEI. The CDR3 contains 13 residues. Trimming stripped 6 bases from V and 2 bases from J, with 9 bases between.

The chain has TRBV9 and TRBJ2-5, with D maybe TRBD1 (5 bases). V lost 4 bases and J 5 bases, leaving 12 bases between the germline ends. The CDR3 has 13 residues. CDR1 is SGDLS, CDR2 YYNGEE, per germline. CDR3 nucleotide sequence: TGTGCCAGCAGCCCTAGGGGATACGAGACCCAGTACTTC. Amino acids: CASSPRGYETQYF.

This sequence joins TRBV5-5 and TRBJ2-2; D perhaps matches TRBD1 (6 bases). The CDR3 loop spans 15 amino acids. Germline CDR1 is SGHKS and CDR2 is YYEKEE (reference sequence). V was pared by 0 bases and J by 6 bases, with 12 bases between. The CDR3 spells CASSLAAWGPGELFF. DNA of the CDR3: TGTGCCAGCAGCTTGGCCGCTTGGGGGCCCGGGGAGCTGTTTTTT.

The chain uses TRBV3-1 (or the pseudogene TRBV3-2) and TRBJ2-1, with TRBD1 matching 11 bases. The V gene end was trimmed by 4 bases and the J gene end by 8 bases; junction bases not matched to a gene: 7. The CDR3 is made up of 15 amino acids. CDR1 is LGHDT, CDR2 YNNKEL, per germline (reference sequence). The CDR3 reads CASSPWTGGRDEQFF. As DNA, the CDR3 is TGTGCCAGCAGCCCCTGGACAGGGGGCCGCGATGAGCAGTTCTTC.

In the case of this clone: A read error may account for a junction end that differs from germline. CDR3 DNA sequence: TGTGCCTGGAGTGCAGGGGTTTCCGGGACGGAGAATTTT. Amino acid sequence: CAWSAGVSGTENF. This chain joins TRBV30 and TRBJ1-3; D may be TRBD1 (6 bases). The CDR3 runs 13 residues. Germline V gene sequence: CDR1 GTSNPN, CDR2 SVGIG (reference sequence).

The chain employs TRBV9 and TRBJ1-3, with D tentatively TRBD1 (5 bases). The CDR3 loop spans 17 amino acids. The V gene lost 4 bases and the J gene lost 1 base, with 18 bases spanning the gap. Germline V gene lookup returns CDR1 SGDLS and CDR2 YYNGEE. The CDR3 nucleotides are TGTGCCAGCAGCCCATTGGGGCAGACAGTTTCTGGAAACACCATATATTTT. Translated, it gives CASSPLGQTVSGNTIYF.

The chain joins TRBV5-1 to TRBJ1-1; 8 bases match TRBD1. The CDR3 is 13 amino acids. J gave up 10 bases and V 2 bases, and 7 bases lay outside the gene matches. Germline V gives CDR1 SGHRS, CDR2 YFSETQ. DNA for the CDR3: TGCGCCAGCAGCTTAGGACAGGGAGGTTCAGCTTTCTTT. Translated: CASSLGQGGSAFF.

The chain recombines TRBV5-1 with TRBJ1-2, with 7 positions matching TRBD1. Germline lookup yields CDR1 SGHRS and CDR2 YFSETQ. The CDR3 runs 13 residues. The V segment lost 3 bases and the J segment 8 bases; nucleotides outside the gene matches: 7. The CDR3 sequence is CASSYQGEGGYTF. In DNA form, the CDR3 reads TGCGCCAGCAGCTACCAGGGGGAAGGGGGCTACACCTTC.

The chain uses TRBV3-1 (or the pseudogene TRBV3-2) and TRBJ1-2, with TRBD1 identical over 7 bases. J lost 4 bases, V lost 1 base, and 3 bases had no gene match. CDR1 LGHDT and CDR2 YNNKEL come from the germline V gene (reference sequence). The CDR3 runs 14 residues. DNA for the CDR3: TGTGCCAGCAGCCAAGTGGGGGACAGCTATGGCTACACCTTC. This translates into CASSQVGDSYGYTF.

This clone was detected a few times. The gene calls are TRBV5-1 and TRBJ1-5, with D perhaps TRBD1 (5 bases). V was clipped by 5 bases and J by 2 bases, with 8 bases between them. Looked up from germline, CDR1 is SGHRS and CDR2 is YFSETQ. The CDR3 spans 13 residues. The CDR3 reads CASSQGGNQPQHF. CDR3 coding DNA: TGCGCCAGCAGTCAGGGCGGCAATCAGCCCCAGCATTTT.

The rearrangement links TRBV5-1 to TRBJ2-7, with TRBD2 identical over 14 bases. V dropped 4 bases and J dropped 6; count of bases not matched to a gene: 3. Germline values: CDR1 SGHRS, CDR2 YFSETQ. The CDR3 covers 14 residues. The CDR3 DNA follows: TGCGCCAGCAGCCCCGGGACTAGCGGGGGCGAGCAGTACTTC. Protein: CASSPGTSGGEQYF. The whole variable domain, remainder taken from reference TRBV5-1 and TRBJ2-7, is KAGVTQTPRYLIKTRGQQVTLSCSPISGHRSVSWYQQTPGQGLQFLFEYFSETQRNKGNFPGRFSGRQFSNSRSEMNVSTLELGDSALYLCASSPGTSGGEQYFGPGTRLTVT.

V and J are TRBV11-2 and TRBJ1-2; D remains ambiguous. This CDR3 contains 14 residues. Germline V lookup: CDR1 SGHAT, CDR2 FQNNGV. Trimming stripped 5 bases from V and 0 bases from J, with 10 bases between. The CDR3 here is CASSPRQTNYGYTF. DNA for the CDR3: TGTGCCAGCAGCCCCCGACAAACTAACTATGGCTACACCTTC. Full variable domain (outside the CDR3, taken from reference TRBV11-2 and TRBJ1-2): EAGVAQSPRYKIIEKRQSVAFWCNPISGHATLYWYQQILGQGPKLLIQFQNNGVVDDSQLPKDRFSAERLKGVDSTLKIQPAKLEDSAVYLCASSPRQTNYGYTFGSGTRLTVV.

The rearrangement links TRBV30 to TRBJ1-3; D is unresolved. The CDR3 has 12 amino acids. The germline V gene encodes CDR1 GTSNPN and CDR2 SVGIG (reference sequence). V lost 4 bases and J 2 bases, leaving 6 bases between the germline ends. As DNA, the CDR3 is TGTGCCTGGATAGTAGCTGGAAACACCATATATTTT. Translated: CAWIVAGNTIYF.

The table lists this clone with a few counts. The J gene is TRBJ2-2, the V gene TRBV10-1, with D perhaps TRBD2 (6 bases). Germline V gene data show CDR1 as WNHNN and CDR2 as SYGVQD (reference sequence). V was cut by 6 bases and J by 3 bases, with 11 bases left in between. The length of the CDR3 is 14 residues. The CDR3 reads CASSRGTYTGELFF. The DNA of the CDR3 is TGCGCCAGCAGCCGGGGGACCTACACCGGGGAGCTGTTTTTT.

This chain links TRBV2 with TRBJ2-5; 9 bases align to TRBD2. The CDR3 is made up of 13 amino acids. Germline V gives CDR1 SNHLY, CDR2 FYNNEI. V shed 4 bases, J shed 4 bases, and the junction held 1 base outside the gene matches. As DNA, the CDR3 is TGTGCCAGCAGTGCTAGCGGGGTAGAGACCCAGTACTTC. This sequence encodes CASSASGVETQYF.

The V call is TRBV25-1, the J call TRBJ1-5; D may be TRBD1 (6 bases). Trimming shortened V by 7 bases and J by 4 bases, and 11 bases separated the two germline ends. Germline CDR1 and CDR2: MGHDK and SYGVNS. This CDR3 has 13 residues. The CDR3 DNA reads TGTGCCAGCACCGGAACAGGGAATCAGCCCCAGCATTTT. The encoded protein is CASTGTGNQPQHF. Variable domain in full (rest from reference TRBV25-1 and TRBJ1-5): EADIYQTPRYLVIGTGKKITLECSQTMGHDKMYWYQQDPGMELHLIHYSYGVNSTEKGDLSSESTVSRIRTEHFPLTLESARPSHTSQYLCASTGTGNQPQHFGDGTRLSIL.